This T cell receptor beta chain was observed in a study of shared clonotypes between healthy human individuals. The repertoire was sequenced with immunoSEQ multiplex PCR; TCRdb's copy has only in-frame clones and lacks some. The table lists around 990,000 clones, roughly 80% of them singletons. Looked up from germline, CDR1 is SEHNR and CDR2 is FQNEAQ (reference sequence). The CDR3 consists of 15 residues. V lost 2 bases and J 10 bases, leaving 18 bases between the germline ends. This TCR was recovered from a man aged 18 to 30 in good health. Some clones in this sample may be carry-over from other donors' samples. This chain connects TRBV7-9 to TRBJ2-1; D is unclear. Sequenced material: memory CD4+ T cells from PBMCs. Subset indicated: CD45RA-negative fraction. The CDR3 loop is CASSLLTPLNIEQFF. The CDR3 bases are TGTGCCAGCAGCTTATTGACTCCCCTCAATATCGAGCAGTTCTTC.